This TCR beta chain was captured by sequencing in a study of control samples from healthy donors and cancer patients. This CDR3 has 15 residues. Trimming removed 4 bases at V and 6 bases at J, with 18 bases between. Germline CDR1 reads MNHEY; CDR2 reads SVGAGI. Sequencing used immunoSEQ multiplex PCR; TCRdb keeps in-frame clones, though not all of them. The table records 150,000 or so clones, 85% to 90% of them present only once. The receptor was isolated from a woman aged 25-40 years in good health. This chain connects TRBV6-5 to TRBJ1-2; D possibly corresponds to TRBD1 (6 bases). Sequenced material: blood. The CDR3 protein is CASSSATGLVDGYTF. The CDR3 bases are TGTGCCAGCAGTTCCGCGACAGGCCTGGTGGATGGCTACACCTTC.